Listed here is a single T cell receptor beta chain. TCRdb keeps only in-frame clones here, not all; method: immunoSEQ multiplex PCR. The sample contains around 30,000 clones, around 93% of which appear only once. Germline V gene lookup returns CDR1 MGHRA and CDR2 YSYEKL. V was shortened by 0 bases and J by 8 bases, with 11 bases between the two germline ends. The CDR3 contains 15 residues. This sample was included in a study of chemoradiotherapy in HPV16-positive cancers. The rearrangement links TRBV4-1 to TRBJ1-6; D uncertain. Sequences were derived from blood, sampled from a patient who underwent chemoradiotherapy. The clonotype was recovered from a human donor with HPV-associated anogenital cancer. The CDR3 region is CASSQDGVEDSPLHF. CDR3 bases: TGCGCCAGCAGCCAAGATGGGGTTGAGGATTCACCCCTCCACTTT.